A single sample gave rise to the 28 T cell receptor beta chains below, sequenced in a study of graft-versus-host responses after intestinal transplantation (dated by TCRdb to about 2021). Receptors were amplified or captured by the immunoSEQ multiplex PCR assay. TCRdb took over this immuneACCESS table, retaining in-frame rearrangements with V and J assigned. Such tables are incomplete; in checked studies, under half of the missing clones stem from an unresolved V gene, and the remainder is unexplained. This sample has 20,000 or so clones in its table, and 70% to 90% of those were observed once. About 0.89% of the sample goes to the ten largest clones. The sample here was PBMCs, taken approximately 450 days after intestinal transplant. Receptors were obtained from a human patient who received an intestinal transplant, so some T cells may come from the graft donor.

This clone was seen a few times. A single base separates this from a much larger clone, so it may be a read error. The same CDR3 is also encoded by other DNA sequences in this sample. The genes are TRBV5-1 and TRBJ2-5; 9 bases are a match to TRBD2. From germline, CDR1 is SGHRS and CDR2 YFSETQ. Germline trimming cut 7 bases from V and 2 bases from J; bases unmatched to any gene: 3. This CDR3 has 13 residues. This CDR3 is CASAGGGQETQYF. In DNA, the CDR3 is TGCGCCAGCGCGGGAGGGGGGCAAGAGACCCAGTACTTC.

The V call is TRBV19, the J call TRBJ1-2; D gene ambiguous. V lost 3 bases and J 3 bases, leaving 17 bases between the germline ends. This CDR3 has 16 residues. Germline V gene lookup returns CDR1 LNHDA and CDR2 SQIVND (reference sequence). CDR3 sequence: CASSIRIFTVHYGYTF. The CDR3, as DNA: TGTGCCAGTAGTATTAGGATCTTCACGGTACACTATGGCTACACCTTC. The whole variable domain, remainder taken from reference TRBV19 and TRBJ1-2, is DGGITQSPKYLFRKEGQNVTLSCEQNLNHDAMYWYRQDPGQGLRLIYYSQIVNDFQKGDIAEGYSVSREKKESFPLTVTSAQKNPTAFYLCASSIRIFTVHYGYTFGSGTRLTVV.

The chain recombines TRBV10-2 with TRBJ2-3; no clear D. V was shortened by 3 bases and J by 6 bases, with 10 bases between the two germline ends. The CDR3 has 13 residues. Per the germline V gene, CDR1 is WSHSY and CDR2 is SAAADI. CDR3 residues: CASSDLSGDTQYF. DNA of the CDR3: TGCGCCAGCAGTGATCTCTCGGGCGATACGCAGTATTTT.

This chain links TRBV9 with TRBJ2-5, with D possibly TRBD2 on 7 matching bases. The CDR3 contains 15 residues. Germline assignment: CDR1 SGDLS and CDR2 YYNGEE. V was cut by 5 bases and J by 1 base, with 15 bases left in between. The CDR3 DNA follows: TGTGCCAGCAGTGGTCCTAGGGGGGGCCAAGAGACCCAGTACTTC. Its protein is CASSGPRGGQETQYF.

J is TRBJ2-7 and V is TRBV5-8, with D unclear. The CDR3 is 12 residues long. Between the trimmed V and J ends, which lost 7 bases and 3 bases, there was a span of 11 bases. Germline V gene sequence: CDR1 SGHTS, CDR2 YDEGEE. The CDR3 spells CASSDRGYEQYF. The CDR3, as DNA: TGTGCCAGCTCTGACCGCGGCTACGAGCAGTACTTC.

This sequence joins TRBV27 and TRBJ1-6; 8 bases match TRBD1. This CDR3 has 15 amino acids. With 5 bases clipped from V and 8 bases from J, the junction kept 8 bases outside the gene matches. The germline V gene has CDR1 MNHEY and CDR2 SMNVEV (reference sequence). CDR3: CASSTQTGAYSPLHF. The CDR3 DNA reads as TGTGCCAGCAGTACCCAGACAGGGGCCTATTCACCCCTCCACTTT.

This sequence joins TRBV6-6 and TRBJ1-1, with no clear D. This CDR3 has 13 amino acids. V was pared by 0 bases and J by 2 bases, with 4 bases between. Per the germline V gene, CDR1 is MNHNY and CDR2 is SVGAGI (reference sequence). The CDR3 bases are TGTGCCAGCAGTTACTCGAGTAACACTGAAGCTTTCTTT. Protein: CASSYSSNTEAFF.

J is TRBJ2-2 and V is TRBV19; D remains unclear. CDR3 length: 15 amino acids. The ends were cut back, 8 bases at V and 5 bases at J, with 18 bases in the middle. Germline V CDR1 and CDR2: LNHDA, SQIVND (reference sequence). The CDR3 spells CASGSVGSGTGELFF. The CDR3 coding sequence is TGTGCCAGTGGATCCGTCGGGTCCGGGACCGGGGAGCTGTTTTTT.

This sequence joins TRBV18 and TRBJ2-3, with 10 positions matching TRBD1. The germline V gene has CDR1 KGHSH and CDR2 LQKENI. V was pared by 4 bases and J by 6 bases, with 4 bases of the junction left unmatched. The CDR3 runs 14 residues. The CDR3 sequence: CASSRDRGQDTQYF. DNA of the CDR3: TGTGCCAGCTCACGGGACAGGGGACAGGATACGCAGTATTTT. Drawing the rest from reference TRBV18 and TRBJ2-3, the complete variable domain is NAGVMQNPRHLVRRRGQEARLRCSPMKGHSHVYWYRQLPEEGLKFMVYLQKENIIDESGMPKERFSAEFPKEGPSILRIQQVVRGDSAAYFCASSRDRGQDTQYFGPGTRLTVL.

The V call is TRBV5-1, the J call TRBJ2-3, with a tentative D call TRBD2 (5 bases). Germline CDR1 is SGHRS and CDR2 is YFSETQ. This CDR3 is built from 12 residues. The V end was cut by 4 bases, the J end by 6 bases, with 9 bases between. CDR3 nucleotides: TGCGCCAGCAGCCCGGACTTCGATACGCAGTATTTT. Translation: CASSPDFDTQYF.

The sample holds one count of this clone. The rearrangement joins TRBV7-8 to TRBJ1-4; the D is unclear. The CDR3 runs 14 residues. V dropped 1 base and J dropped 4 bases, with 7 bases sitting between them. Germline CDR1 SGHVS, CDR2 FQNEAQ. Here the CDR3 reads CASSLGDYNEKLFF. In DNA form, the CDR3 reads TGTGCCAGCAGCTTAGGGGATTATAATGAAAAACTGTTTTTT.

This chain links TRBV7-2 with TRBJ1-3; no firm D call. The germline V and J ends were trimmed by 7 bases and 3 bases, with 10 bases remaining between them. This CDR3 contains 13 residues. Germline loops: CDR1 SGHTA, CDR2 FQGNSA. The CDR3 protein is CASTMNLGNTIYF. CDR3 DNA: TGTGCCAGCACCATGAATCTTGGAAACACCATATATTTT.

The chain has TRBV5-1 and TRBJ2-5, with 8 positions matching TRBD2. Trimming took 1 base from V and 5 from J; bases not matched to a gene: 4. The CDR3 consists of 14 residues. Germline V gives CDR1 SGHRS, CDR2 YFSETQ. The CDR3 DNA follows: TGCGCCAGCAGCTTGTCGGGAGGGCCGGAGACCCAGTACTTC. Amino acids: CASSLSGGPETQYF.

This clone was observed a few times. The DNA of the CDR3 is TGCGCCAGCAGCCAAGAAAGAAACACCATATATTTT. Its translation: CASSQERNTIYF. The V and J genes are TRBV4-1 and TRBJ1-3, with D unresolved. With 0 bases removed from V and 5 bases from J, the gap between germline ends came to 2 bases. This CDR3 is built from 12 residues. Germline V gives CDR1 MGHRA, CDR2 YSYEKL.

The genes are TRBV4-1 and TRBJ2-1; no firm D call. The ends were cut back, 1 base at V and 5 bases at J, with 9 bases in the middle. There are 14 residues in the CDR3. Germline CDR1 MGHRA, CDR2 YSYEKL. The CDR3 reads CASSQVPDDNEQFF. Here the CDR3 DNA reads TGCGCCAGCAGCCAAGTTCCGGATGACAATGAGCAGTTCTTC.

This clone has a handful of counts. The CDR3 DNA sequence: TGTGCCAGCAGCTTCGGGACTAGCGGGAGAGGGGCCTACAATGAGCAGTTCTTC. It codes for CASSFGTSGRGAYNEQFF. This chain joins TRBV11-3 and TRBJ2-1, with 14 bases aligning to TRBD2. This CDR3 region has 18 residues. Germline values: CDR1 SGHNT, CDR2 YENEEA. Losses at the gene ends were 3 bases for V and 2 bases for J; bases not matched to a gene: 6.

This clone was observed a handful of times. The rearrangement links TRBV6-5 to TRBJ1-6; D may be TRBD1 (5 bases). This CDR3 is 16 amino acids long. V lost 0 bases to trimming and J lost 4 bases, with 10 bases between them. From germline, CDR1 is MNHEY and CDR2 SVGAGI. CDR3 loop: CASSYSGASYNSPLHF. The CDR3 nucleotides read TGTGCCAGCAGTTACTCAGGGGCCAGTTATAATTCACCCCTCCACTTT.

This chain joins TRBV20-1 and TRBJ2-3, with TRBD1 identical over 8 bases. Germline V lookup: CDR1 DFQATT, CDR2 SNEGSKA (reference sequence). CDR3 length equals 10 residues. V dropped 7 bases and J dropped 13; count of bases not matched to a gene: 7. In DNA form, the CDR3 reads TGCAGTGTTGCAGGGGGCCCCGAGTATTTT. Translating it yields CSVAGGPEYF.

The rearrangement uses TRBV28 and TRBJ2-7; TRBD1 might be the D (5 bases). This CDR3 is 16 amino acids long. The germline V and J ends were trimmed by 4 bases and 0 bases, with 16 bases remaining between them. From germline, CDR1 is MDHEN and CDR2 SYDVKM. For the CDR3, the DNA is TGTGCCAGCAGTTCATCCCCTGGGGCCTTCTCCTACGAGCAGTACTTC. It encodes CASSSSPGAFSYEQYF.

This sequence joins TRBV29-1 and TRBJ2-7, with D possibly called TRBD1 or TRBD2 (5 bases each). The CDR3 consists of 13 residues. Trimming removed 7 bases from V and 3 bases from J, with 16 bases in between. Germline CDR1 SQVTM, CDR2 ANQGSEA. CDR3 sequence reads: CSASPSGSYEQYF. CDR3 nucleotides: TGCAGCGCCTCCCCTTCAGGGAGCTACGAGCAGTACTTC.

V usage is TRBV28 and J usage is TRBJ1-3, with 10 nucleotides matching TRBD1. Germline values: CDR1 MDHEN, CDR2 SYDVKM. CDR3 length equals 16 residues. Germline trimming cut 4 bases from V and 3 bases from J; bases unmatched to any gene: 6. The CDR3 DNA follows: TGTGCCAGCAGTTGGGCGACAGGGGGCGATGGAAACACCATATATTTT. Encoded protein: CASSWATGGDGNTIYF.

The chain has TRBV14 and TRBJ2-3, with D maybe TRBD2 (5 bases). Germline V lookup: CDR1 SGHDN, CDR2 FVKESK. The length of the CDR3 is 14 residues. The V gene lost 1 base and the J gene lost 5 bases, with 10 bases spanning the gap. The CDR3 sequence is CASSQVGGGDTQYF. The CDR3 nucleotides are TGTGCCAGCAGCCAAGTCGGAGGAGGAGATACGCAGTATTTT.

The genes are TRBV7-9 and TRBJ1-1; perhaps TRBD1 as D (5 bases). Trimming pared 5 bases from V and 8 bases from J, leaving 21 bases between. Looked up from germline, CDR1 is SEHNR and CDR2 is FQNEAQ (reference sequence). This CDR3 spans 15 amino acids. The CDR3 reads CASSTRPGRLREAFF. For the CDR3, the DNA is TGTGCCAGCAGCACTCGACCGGGACGTCTTCGAGAAGCTTTCTTT.

The CDR3 nucleotides read TGTGCCAGCAGCTTAGGAGCATCGGGACAGCCCCAGCATTTT. Its translation is CASSLGASGQPQHF. The rearrangement joins TRBV7-8 to TRBJ1-5, with D hard to call. Germline V gene sequence: CDR1 SGHVS, CDR2 FQNEAQ. Trimming left V 1 base short and J 7 bases short, with 11 bases between. This CDR3 has 14 residues.

This chain uses TRBV11-3 with TRBJ2-7; D ambiguous. CDR3 size: 13 residues. Germline V lookup: CDR1 SGHNT, CDR2 YENEEA. Trimming left V 1 base short and J 4 bases short, with 8 bases between. CDR3 sequence reads: CASSLGPLYEQYF. Here the CDR3 DNA reads TGTGCCAGCAGCTTAGGTCCTCTATACGAGCAGTACTTC.

The V and J genes are TRBV10-3 and TRBJ1-1, with 7 bases aligning to TRBD1. CDR3 size: 14 residues. Trimming took 5 bases from V and 3 from J; bases not matched to a gene: 6. Germline CDR1 ENHRY, CDR2 SYGVKD. CDR3 DNA sequence: TGTGCCATCAGTTCAGACAGGGACCACACTGAAGCTTTCTTT. It translates to CAISSDRDHTEAFF.

The chain combines TRBV9 with TRBJ1-2, with D perhaps TRBD1 (5 bases). The CDR3 is made up of 14 amino acids. CDR1 is SGDLS and CDR2 is YYNGEE in the germline V gene. The V and J ends lost 0 bases and 3 bases respectively, with 9 bases between them. This CDR3 is CASSVGGDHYGYTF. The CDR3 DNA follows: TGTGCCAGCAGCGTAGGAGGGGACCACTATGGCTACACCTTC. Full variable domain (remainder filled in from reference TRBV9 and TRBJ1-2): DSGVTQTPKHLITATGQRVTLRCSPRSGDLSVYWYQQSLDQGLQFLIQYYNGEERAKGNILERFSAQQFPDLHSELNLSSLELGDSALYFCASSVGGDHYGYTFGSGTRLTVV.

This rearrangement joins TRBV27 to TRBJ2-1; 8 positions agree with TRBD2. Germline CDR1 MNHEY, CDR2 SMNVEV (reference sequence). The CDR3 is made up of 15 amino acids. The junction had 8 bases not matched to a gene; V was cut back by 6 bases and J by 4 bases. For the CDR3, the DNA is TGTGCCAGCAGGTGGTCGACTAGCGCATACAATGAGCAGTTCTTC. Encoded protein: CASRWSTSAYNEQFF.